These 9 T cell receptor beta chains were sequenced from one sample in a study of blood T cell repertoires in COVID-19. Sequenced by immunoSEQ multiplex PCR; TCRdb stores in-frame clones only, minus some. In the table there are roughly 150,000 clones, about 88% of which are singletons. Sequenced material: peripheral blood. The receptors shown here come from a man in his fifties who had recovered from COVID-19.

The chain is built from TRBV7-2 and TRBJ2-1; 8 bases are a match to TRBD2. The trim removed 5 bases at V and 10 bases at J, leaving 13 bases unmatched. Germline V gives CDR1 SGHTA, CDR2 FQGNSA. The CDR3 consists of 15 residues. CDR3 sequence: CASSKRSGVGGEQFF. DNA of the CDR3: TGTGCCAGCAGCAAGCGTAGCGGGGTGGGGGGAGAGCAGTTCTTC.

V and J are TRBV7-8 and TRBJ1-4, with D possibly being TRBD1 (6 bases). Germline lookup yields CDR1 SGHVS and CDR2 FQNEAQ. The CDR3 sequence is 16 residues long. Trimming took 0 bases from V and 5 from J, leaving 13 bases between them. CDR3 in amino acids: CASSLAVRQVNEKLFF. CDR3 in DNA: TGTGCCAGCAGCTTAGCTGTTCGACAGGTGAATGAAAAACTGTTTTTT.

The rearrangement joins TRBV9 to TRBJ2-7, with 7 bases that match TRBD2. J was trimmed by 6 bases and V by 3 bases; bases with no gene match: 6. CDR3 length: 13 amino acids. Germline CDR1 and CDR2: SGDLS and YYNGEE. The CDR3 bases are TGTGCCAGCAGCGCCCGGGCTAGCGGCGAGCAGTACTTC. Amino acids: CASSARASGEQYF. The full variable domain, in which reference TRBV9 and TRBJ2-7 provide the parts outside the CDR3, is DSGVTQTPKHLITATGQRVTLRCSPRSGDLSVYWYQQSLDQGLQFLIQYYNGEERAKGNILERFSAQQFPDLHSELNLSSLELGDSALYFCASSARASGEQYFGPGTRLTVT.

This clone has only a few counts. J is TRBJ2-4 and V is TRBV7-8; maybe TRBD1 (5 bases). Germline CDR1 SGHVS, CDR2 FQNEAQ. The CDR3 is 14 residues long. Trimming cost V 5 bases and J 1 base, with 9 bases left between them. The CDR3 DNA reads TGTGCCAGCAGCCGAGACAGCGCCAAAAACATTCAGTACTTC. Protein product: CASSRDSAKNIQYF.

The genes are TRBV6-1 and TRBJ2-2, with TRBD2 matching over 7 bases. The germline V gene has CDR1 MNHNS and CDR2 SASEGT. V was pared by 2 bases and J by 0 bases, with 3 bases of the junction left unmatched. This CDR3 region has 16 residues. For the CDR3, the DNA is TGTGCCAGCAGTGAACAAGCGGGATCGAACACCGGGGAGCTGTTTTTT. Its translation is CASSEQAGSNTGELFF.

J is TRBJ2-1 and V is TRBV5-1; the match to TRBD1 covers 11 bases. The V gene's germline CDR1 is SGHRS and CDR2 YFSETQ. The CDR3 runs 15 residues. V lost 3 bases and J lost 6; bases outside the gene matches: 5. Here the CDR3 DNA reads TGCGCCAGCAGCTACCCCGGGACAGGGGGCAATGAGCAGTTCTTC. Protein product: CASSYPGTGGNEQFF. Using reference TRBV5-1 and TRBJ2-1 for the parts outside the CDR3, the full variable domain is KAGVTQTPRYLIKTRGQQVTLSCSPISGHRSVSWYQQTPGQGLQFLFEYFSETQRNKGNFPGRFSGRQFSNSRSEMNVSTLELGDSALYLCASSYPGTGGNEQFFGPGTRLTVL.

V gene TRBV6-2 or TRBV6-3 combines with J gene TRBJ2-7, with 7 bases lining up with TRBD1. After removal of 5 bases from V and 0 bases from J, the junction contained 19 bases not matched to a gene. This CDR3 spans 19 amino acids. CDR1 is MNHEY, CDR2 SVGEGT, per germline. CDR3 loop: CASSLSARDSLTRSYEQYF. The CDR3 nucleotides read TGTGCCAGCAGTCTATCGGCCCGGGACAGCTTGACCCGCTCCTACGAGCAGTACTTC.

In this sample, this clone turned up once. This chain links TRBV28 with TRBJ1-1, with TRBD1 as a possible D gene (5 bases). The V gene lost 3 bases and the J gene lost 2 bases, with 19 bases spanning the gap. The germline V gene has CDR1 MDHEN and CDR2 SYDVKM. This CDR3 contains 17 residues. The CDR3 sequence is CASSFGGDDYFNTEAFF. The CDR3 nucleotides are TGTGCCAGCAGTTTCGGGGGTGATGACTATTTCAACACTGAAGCTTTCTTT.

On this clone itself: One end of the junction varies from germline; a read error may be responsible. The chain combines TRBV5-4 with TRBJ1-2; TRBD1 agrees at 8 bases. This CDR3 has 16 residues. Looked up from germline, CDR1 is SGHNT and CDR2 is YYREEE (reference sequence). This chain's CDR3 is CATSIARGPLNYGYTF. The CDR3 region has the DNA TGTGCCACCAGCATAGCCAGGGGGCCTCTTAACTATGGCTACACCTTC. Supplemented by reference TRBV5-4 and TRBJ1-2, the full variable domain reads ETGVTQSPTHLIKTRGQQVTLRCSSQSGHNTVSWYQQALGQGPQFIFQYYREEENGRGNFPPRFSGLQFPNYSSELNVNALELDDSALYLCATSIARGPLNYGYTFGSGTRLTVV.